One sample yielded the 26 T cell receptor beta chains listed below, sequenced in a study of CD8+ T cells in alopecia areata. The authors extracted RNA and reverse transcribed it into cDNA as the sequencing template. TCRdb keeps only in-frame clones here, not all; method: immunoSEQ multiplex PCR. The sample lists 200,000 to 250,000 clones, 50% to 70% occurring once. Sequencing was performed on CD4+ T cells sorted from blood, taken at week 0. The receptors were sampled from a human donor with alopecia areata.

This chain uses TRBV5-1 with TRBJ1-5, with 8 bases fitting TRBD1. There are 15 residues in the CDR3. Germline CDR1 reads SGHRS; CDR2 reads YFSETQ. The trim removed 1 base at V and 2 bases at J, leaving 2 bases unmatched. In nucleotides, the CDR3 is TGCGCCAGCAGCTTGCAGGGGGCGGGCAATCAGCCCCAGCATTTT. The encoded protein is CASSLQGAGNQPQHF.

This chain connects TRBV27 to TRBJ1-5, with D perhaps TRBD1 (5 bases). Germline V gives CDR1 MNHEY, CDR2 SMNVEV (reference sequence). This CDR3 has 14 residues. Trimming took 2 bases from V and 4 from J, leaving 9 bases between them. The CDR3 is CASSLRSGNQPQHF. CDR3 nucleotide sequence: TGTGCCAGCAGTTTAAGGTCAGGGAATCAGCCCCAGCATTTT.

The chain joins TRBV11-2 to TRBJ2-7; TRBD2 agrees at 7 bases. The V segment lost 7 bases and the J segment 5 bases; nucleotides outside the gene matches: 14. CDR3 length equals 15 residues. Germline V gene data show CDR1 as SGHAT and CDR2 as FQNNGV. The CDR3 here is CASIPAGLMDHEQYF. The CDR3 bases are TGTGCCAGCATCCCAGCGGGACTGATGGACCACGAGCAGTACTTC.

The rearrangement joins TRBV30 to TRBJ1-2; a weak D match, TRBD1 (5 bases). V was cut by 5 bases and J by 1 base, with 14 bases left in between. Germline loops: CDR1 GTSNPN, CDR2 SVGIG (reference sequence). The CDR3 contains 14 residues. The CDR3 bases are TGTGCCTGGGCCGGGACGGACCTTAACTATGGCTACACCTTC. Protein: CAWAGTDLNYGYTF.

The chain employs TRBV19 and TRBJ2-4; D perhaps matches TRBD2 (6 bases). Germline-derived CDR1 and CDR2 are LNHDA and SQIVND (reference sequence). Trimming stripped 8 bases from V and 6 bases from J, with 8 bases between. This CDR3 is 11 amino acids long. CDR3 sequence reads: CASRGLNIQYF. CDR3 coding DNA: TGTGCCAGTCGGGGACTAAACATTCAGTACTTC.

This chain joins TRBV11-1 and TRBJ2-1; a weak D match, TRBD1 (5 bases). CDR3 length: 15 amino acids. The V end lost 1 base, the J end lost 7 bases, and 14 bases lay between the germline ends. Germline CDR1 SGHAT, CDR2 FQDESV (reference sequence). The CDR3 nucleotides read TGTGCCAGCAGCTTAGGGACAAACAGGCAAAATGAGCAGTTCTTC. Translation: CASSLGTNRQNEQFF.

The CDR3 reads CASSVGSNRGTYEQYF. DNA for the CDR3: TGTGCCAGCAGCGTAGGGTCCAACAGGGGAACCTACGAGCAGTACTTC. The chain recombines TRBV9 with TRBJ2-7; 7 nucleotides agree with TRBD1. CDR1 and CDR2 (germline): SGDLS, YYNGEE. The CDR3 sequence is 16 residues long. The V segment lost 0 bases and the J segment 2 bases; nucleotides outside the gene matches: 8.

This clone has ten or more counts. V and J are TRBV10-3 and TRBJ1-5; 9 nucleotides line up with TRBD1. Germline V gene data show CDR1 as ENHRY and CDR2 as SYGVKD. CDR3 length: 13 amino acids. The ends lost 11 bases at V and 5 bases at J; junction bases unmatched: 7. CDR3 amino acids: CAATGGDDQPQHF. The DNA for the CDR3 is TGTGCCGCTACAGGGGGCGATGATCAGCCCCAGCATTTT.

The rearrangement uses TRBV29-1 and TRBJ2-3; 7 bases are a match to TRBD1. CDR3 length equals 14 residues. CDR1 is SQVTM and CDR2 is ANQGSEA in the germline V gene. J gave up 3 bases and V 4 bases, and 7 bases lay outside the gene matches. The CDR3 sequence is CSVGLQGRTDTQYF. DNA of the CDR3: TGCAGCGTTGGATTACAGGGGAGAACAGATACGCAGTATTTT.

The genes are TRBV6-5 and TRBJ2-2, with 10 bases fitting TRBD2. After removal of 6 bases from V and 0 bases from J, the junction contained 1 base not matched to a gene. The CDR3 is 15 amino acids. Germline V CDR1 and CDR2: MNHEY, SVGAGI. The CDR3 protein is CASRGLAANTGELFF. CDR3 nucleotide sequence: TGTGCCAGCAGAGGACTAGCGGCGAACACCGGGGAGCTGTTTTTT.

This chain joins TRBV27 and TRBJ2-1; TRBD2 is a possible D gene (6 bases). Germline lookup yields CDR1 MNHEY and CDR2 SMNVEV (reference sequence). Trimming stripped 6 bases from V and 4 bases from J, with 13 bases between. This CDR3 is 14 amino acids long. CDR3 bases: TGTGCCAGCAGGACTAGTGGTGGTTACAATGAGCAGTTCTTC. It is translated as CASRTSGGYNEQFF.

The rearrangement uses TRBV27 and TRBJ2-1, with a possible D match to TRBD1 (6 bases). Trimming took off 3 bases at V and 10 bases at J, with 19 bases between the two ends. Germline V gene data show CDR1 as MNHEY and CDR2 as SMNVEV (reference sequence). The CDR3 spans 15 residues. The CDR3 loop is CASSFSLRGVREQFF. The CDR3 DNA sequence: TGTGCCAGCAGTTTCTCCCTCAGGGGTGTGCGAGAGCAGTTCTTC.

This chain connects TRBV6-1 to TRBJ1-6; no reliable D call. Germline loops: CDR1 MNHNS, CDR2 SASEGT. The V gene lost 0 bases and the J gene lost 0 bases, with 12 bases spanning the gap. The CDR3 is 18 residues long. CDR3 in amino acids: CASSEADSRSSYNSPLHF. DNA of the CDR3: TGTGCCAGCAGTGAAGCGGATTCCAGGAGCTCCTATAATTCACCCCTCCACTTT.

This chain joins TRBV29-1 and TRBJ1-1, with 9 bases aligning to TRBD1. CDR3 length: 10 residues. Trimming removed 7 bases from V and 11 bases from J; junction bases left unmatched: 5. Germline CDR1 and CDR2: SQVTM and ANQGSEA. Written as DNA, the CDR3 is TGCAGCGCCCGGACAGGGGAGGCTTTCTTT. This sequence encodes CSARTGEAFF.

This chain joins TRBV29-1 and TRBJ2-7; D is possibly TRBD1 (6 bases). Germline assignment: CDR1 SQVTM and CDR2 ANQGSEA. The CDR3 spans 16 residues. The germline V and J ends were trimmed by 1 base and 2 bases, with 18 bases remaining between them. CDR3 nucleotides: TGCAGCGTTGAAGGGGTTGGGGCAGGGGACCCCTACGAGCAGTACTTC. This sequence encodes CSVEGVGAGDPYEQYF.

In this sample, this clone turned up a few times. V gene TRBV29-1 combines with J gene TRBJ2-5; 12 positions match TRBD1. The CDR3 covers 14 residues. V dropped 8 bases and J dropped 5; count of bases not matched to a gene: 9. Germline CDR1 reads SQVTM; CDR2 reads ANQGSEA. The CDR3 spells CSSRDRGRVETQYF. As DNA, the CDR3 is TGCAGCTCTAGGGACAGGGGGCGCGTTGAGACCCAGTACTTC.

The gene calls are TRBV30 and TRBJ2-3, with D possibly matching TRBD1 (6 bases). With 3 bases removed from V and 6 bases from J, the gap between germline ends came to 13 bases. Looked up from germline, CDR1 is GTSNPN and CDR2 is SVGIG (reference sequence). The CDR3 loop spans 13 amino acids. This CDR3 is CAWRAKQGDTQYF. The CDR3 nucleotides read TGTGCCTGGAGGGCAAAGCAGGGGGATACGCAGTATTTT.

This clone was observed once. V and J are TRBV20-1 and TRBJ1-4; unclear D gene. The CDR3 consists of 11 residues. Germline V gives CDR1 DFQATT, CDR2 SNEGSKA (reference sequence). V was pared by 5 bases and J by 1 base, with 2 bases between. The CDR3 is CSAVTNEKLFF. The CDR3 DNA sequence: TGCAGTGCTGTAACTAATGAAAAACTGTTTTTT.

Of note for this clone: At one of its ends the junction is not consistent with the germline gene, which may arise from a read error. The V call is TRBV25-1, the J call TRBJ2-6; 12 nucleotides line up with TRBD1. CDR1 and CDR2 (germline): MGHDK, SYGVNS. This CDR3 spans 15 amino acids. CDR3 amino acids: CASRGPGTGGYRLAF. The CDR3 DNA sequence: TGTGCCAGCAGAGGACCCGGGACAGGGGGCTATCGGCTGGCTTTC.

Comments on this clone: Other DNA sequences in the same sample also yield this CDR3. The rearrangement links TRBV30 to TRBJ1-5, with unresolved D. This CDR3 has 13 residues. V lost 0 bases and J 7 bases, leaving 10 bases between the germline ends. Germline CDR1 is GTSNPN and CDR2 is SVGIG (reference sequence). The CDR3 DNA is TGTGCCTGGAGTGTAGCGGCCAACCAGCCCCAGCATTTT. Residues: CAWSVAANQPQHF.

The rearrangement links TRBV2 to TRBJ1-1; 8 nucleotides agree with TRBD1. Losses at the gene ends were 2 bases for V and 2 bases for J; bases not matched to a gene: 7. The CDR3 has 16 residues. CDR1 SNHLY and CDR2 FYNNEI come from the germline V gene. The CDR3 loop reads CASSESTGGFNTEAFF. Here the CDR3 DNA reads TGTGCCAGCAGTGAAAGTACAGGGGGGTTCAACACTGAAGCTTTCTTT.

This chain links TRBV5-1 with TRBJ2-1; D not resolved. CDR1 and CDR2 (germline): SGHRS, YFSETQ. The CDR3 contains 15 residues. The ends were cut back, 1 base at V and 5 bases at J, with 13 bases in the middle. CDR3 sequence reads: CASSLFSLQDNEQFF. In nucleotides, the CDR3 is TGCGCCAGCAGCTTGTTTAGTCTCCAAGACAATGAGCAGTTCTTC.

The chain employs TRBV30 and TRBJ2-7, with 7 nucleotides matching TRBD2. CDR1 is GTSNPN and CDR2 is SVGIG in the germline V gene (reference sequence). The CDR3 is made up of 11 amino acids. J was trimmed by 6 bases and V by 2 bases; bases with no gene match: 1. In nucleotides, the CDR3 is TGTGCCTGGAGTCGGGGGGTCGAGCAGTACTTC. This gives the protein CAWSRGVEQYF.

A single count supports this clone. CDR3 sequence: CASSGGLSTGELFF. The CDR3 nucleotides are TGCGCCAGCAGTGGGGGCCTATCCACCGGGGAGCTGTTTTTT. This chain connects TRBV5-1 to TRBJ2-2; D may be TRBD1 (6 bases). Germline V CDR1 and CDR2: SGHRS, YFSETQ. The CDR3 is made up of 14 amino acids. The V and J ends lost 5 bases and 4 bases respectively, with 12 bases between them. Variable domain in full (rest from reference TRBV5-1 and TRBJ2-2): KAGVTQTPRYLIKTRGQQVTLSCSPISGHRSVSWYQQTPGQGLQFLFEYFSETQRNKGNFPGRFSGRQFSNSRSEMNVSTLELGDSALYLCASSGGLSTGELFFGEGSRLTVL.

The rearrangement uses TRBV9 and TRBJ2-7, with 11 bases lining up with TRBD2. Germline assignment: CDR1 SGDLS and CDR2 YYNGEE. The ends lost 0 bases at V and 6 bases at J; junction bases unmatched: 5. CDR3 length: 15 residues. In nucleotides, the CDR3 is TGTGCCAGCAGCGTAGGTTTTCTAGCGGGAGGCGAGCAGTACTTC. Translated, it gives CASSVGFLAGGEQYF.

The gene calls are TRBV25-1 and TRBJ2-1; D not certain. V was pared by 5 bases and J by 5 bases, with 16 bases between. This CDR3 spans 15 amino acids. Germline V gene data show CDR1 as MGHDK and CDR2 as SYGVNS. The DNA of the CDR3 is TGTGCCAGCAGTCCTCCCAAGTTGAGTAACAATGAGCAGTTCTTC. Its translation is CASSPPKLSNNEQFF.